This T cell receptor beta chain was sequenced during a study of T cell responses to AZD1222 COVID-19 vaccine. TCRdb keeps only in-frame clones here, not all; method: immunoSEQ multiplex PCR. The repertoire includes approximately 170,000 clones, 87% of them detected once, and around 1.1% sits in the top ten. Some second doses came at about 4 weeks and others at about 12 weeks; these were pooled. Concerning this clone: Its matching antigen is unknown.

The study's findings and limits: Among those given AZD1222, only five to seven were seropositive at baseline. Receipt of two AZD1222 doses was followed by a rise in Spike-specific TCR breadth and depth. Repertoire sampling occurred only after the peak T cell response.

The CDR3 covers 15 residues. Trimming left V 2 bases short and J 3 bases short, with 11 bases between. Germline CDR1 LGHDT, CDR2 YNNKEL (reference sequence). The rearrangement links TRBV3-1 (or the pseudogene TRBV3-2) to TRBJ2-1, with a possible D match to TRBD2 (5 bases). The TCR sequence derives from an adult who received the AZD1222 COVID-19 vaccine. This specimen was peripheral blood, taken 28 days after the second AZD1222 dose. CDR3 protein: CASSQRLDFYNEQFF. CDR3 sequence (DNA): TGTGCCAGCAGCCAAAGGTTGGACTTCTACAATGAGCAGTTCTTC.